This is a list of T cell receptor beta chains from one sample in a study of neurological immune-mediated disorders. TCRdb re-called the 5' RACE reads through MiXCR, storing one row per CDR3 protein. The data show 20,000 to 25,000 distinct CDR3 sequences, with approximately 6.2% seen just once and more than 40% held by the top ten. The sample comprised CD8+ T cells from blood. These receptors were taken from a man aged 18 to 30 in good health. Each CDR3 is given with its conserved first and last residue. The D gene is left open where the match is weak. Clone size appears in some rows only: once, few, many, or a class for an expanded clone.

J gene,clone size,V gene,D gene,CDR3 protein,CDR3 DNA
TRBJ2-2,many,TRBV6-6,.,CASSPTLNTGELFF,TGTGCCAGCAGCCCCACCTTAAACACCGGGGAGCTGTTTTTT
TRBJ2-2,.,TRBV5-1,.,CASSFLGANTGELFF,TGCGCCAGCAGCTTTTTAGGGGCCAACACCGGGGAGCTGTTTTTT
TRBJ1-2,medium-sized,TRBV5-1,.,CASSWGETRGDGYTF,TGCGCCAGCAGCTGGGGAGAGACTCGAGGGGATGGCTACACCTTC
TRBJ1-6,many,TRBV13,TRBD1,CASSKGQGHNSPLHF,TGTGCCAGCAGCAAGGGACAGGGACATAATTCACCCCTCCACTTT
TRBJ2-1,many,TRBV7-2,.,CASSSLGGPGEQFF,TGTGCCAGCAGCTCCCTGGGGGGGCCGGGTGAGCAGTTCTTC
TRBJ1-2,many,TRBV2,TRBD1,CASLAPGQGYYGYTF,TGTGCCAGCCTAGCCCCGGGACAGGGATACTATGGCTACACCTTC
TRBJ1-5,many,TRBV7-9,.,CASSTNLNQPQHF,TGTGCCAGCAGCACTAATTTGAATCAGCCCCAGCATTTT
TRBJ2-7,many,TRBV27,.,CASSLSPGAVEQYF,TGTGCCAGCAGTTTATCGCCAGGGGCTGTGGAGCAGTACTTC
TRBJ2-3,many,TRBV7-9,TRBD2,CASSLAPGLATDTQYF,TGTGCCAGCAGCTTAGCCCCCGGACTAGCCACAGATACGCAGTATTTT
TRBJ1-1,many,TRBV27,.,CASTLNGGGYTEAFF,TGTGCCAGCACCTTAAACGGTGGGGGGTACACTGAAGCTTTCTTT
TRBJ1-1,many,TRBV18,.,CASSPLGGALRMNTEAFF,TGTGCCAGCTCACCTCTGGGCGGGGCCCTACGCATGAACACTGAAGCTTTCTTT
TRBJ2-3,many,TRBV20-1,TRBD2,CSARGLAGGGITQYF,TGCAGTGCGAGAGGACTAGCGGGGGGGGGCATTACGCAGTATTTT
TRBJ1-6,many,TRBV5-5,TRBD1,CASSLQGTSPLHF,TGTGCCAGCAGCCTACAGGGGACCTCACCCCTCCACTTT
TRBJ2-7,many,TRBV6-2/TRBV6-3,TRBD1,CASSNPRRQGYEQYF,TGTGCCAGCAGTAACCCGAGGAGACAGGGCTACGAGCAGTACTTC
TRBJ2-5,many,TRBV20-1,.,CSARDLVGWGGDEETQYF,TGCAGTGCTAGAGATTTAGTAGGTTGGGGGGGCGATGAAGAGACCCAGTACTTC
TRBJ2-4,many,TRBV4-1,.,CASSQDMVPGARRFSKNIQYF,TGCGCCAGCAGCCAAGATATGGTTCCGGGGGCGCGACGGTTCTCCAAAAACATTCAGTACTTC
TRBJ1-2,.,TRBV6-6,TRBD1,CASRRAGGINYDYTF,TGTGCCAGCAGGCGAGCAGGGGGCATTAACTATGACTACACCTTC
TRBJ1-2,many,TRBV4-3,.,CASSLSAGSNYGYTF,TGCGCCAGCAGCCTCTCGGCCGGCTCTAACTATGGCTACACCTTC
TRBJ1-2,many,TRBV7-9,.,CASSSGFGKGYTF,TGTGCCAGCTCGTCAGGTTTCGGGAAAGGCTACACCTTC
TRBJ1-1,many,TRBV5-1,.,CASSVGGFTEAFF,TGCGCCAGCAGCGTCGGAGGGTTCACTGAAGCTTTCTTT
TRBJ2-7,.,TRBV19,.,CATGGVYEQYF,TGTGCCACCGGTGGGGTTTACGAGCAGTACTTC
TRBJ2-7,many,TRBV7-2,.,CASSLTRGEQYF,TGTGCCAGCAGCTTGACCAGGGGCGAGCAGTACTTC
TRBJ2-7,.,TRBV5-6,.,CASSRWETYEQYF,TGTGCCAGCAGCCGATGGGAGACCTACGAGCAGTACTTC